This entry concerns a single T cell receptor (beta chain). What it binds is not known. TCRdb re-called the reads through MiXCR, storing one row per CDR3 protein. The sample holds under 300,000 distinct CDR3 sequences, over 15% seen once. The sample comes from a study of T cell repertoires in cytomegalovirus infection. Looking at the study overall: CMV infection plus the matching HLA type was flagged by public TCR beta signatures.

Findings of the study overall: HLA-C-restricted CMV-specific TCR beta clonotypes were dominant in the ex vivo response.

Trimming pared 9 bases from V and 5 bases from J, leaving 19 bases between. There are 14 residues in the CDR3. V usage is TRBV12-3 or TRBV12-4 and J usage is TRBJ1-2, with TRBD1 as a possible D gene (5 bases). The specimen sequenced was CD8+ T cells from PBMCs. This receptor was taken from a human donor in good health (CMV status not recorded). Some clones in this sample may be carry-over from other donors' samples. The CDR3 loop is CASSVMGGWYGYTF. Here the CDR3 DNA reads TGTGCCAGTTCTGTCATGGGGGGTTGGTATGGCTACACCTTC.